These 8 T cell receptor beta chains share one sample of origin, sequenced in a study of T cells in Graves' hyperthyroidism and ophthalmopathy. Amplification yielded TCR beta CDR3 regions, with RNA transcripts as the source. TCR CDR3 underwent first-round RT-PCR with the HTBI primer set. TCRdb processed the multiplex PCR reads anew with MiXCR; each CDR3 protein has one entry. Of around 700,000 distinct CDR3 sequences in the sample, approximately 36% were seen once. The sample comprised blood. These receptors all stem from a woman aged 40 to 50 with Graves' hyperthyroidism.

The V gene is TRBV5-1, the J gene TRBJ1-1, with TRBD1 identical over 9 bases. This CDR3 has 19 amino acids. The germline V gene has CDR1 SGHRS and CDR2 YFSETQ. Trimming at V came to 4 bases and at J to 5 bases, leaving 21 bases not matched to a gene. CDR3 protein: CASSHPIWGTNRGRTEAFF. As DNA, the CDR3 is TGCGCCAGCAGCCACCCCATTTGGGGAACGAACAGGGGGCGAACTGAAGCTTTCTTT.

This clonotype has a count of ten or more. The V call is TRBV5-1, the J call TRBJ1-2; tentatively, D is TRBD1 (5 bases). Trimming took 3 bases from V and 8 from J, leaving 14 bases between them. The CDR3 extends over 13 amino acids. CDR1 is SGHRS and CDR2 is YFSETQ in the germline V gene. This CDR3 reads CASSSSGQQGYTF. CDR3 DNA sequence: TGCGCCAGCAGCTCCTCCGGACAACAAGGCTACACCTTC.

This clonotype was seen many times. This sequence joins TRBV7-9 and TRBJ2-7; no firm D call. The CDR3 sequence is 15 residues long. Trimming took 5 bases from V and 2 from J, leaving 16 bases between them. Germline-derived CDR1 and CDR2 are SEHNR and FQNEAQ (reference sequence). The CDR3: CASSPLLGPAYEQYF. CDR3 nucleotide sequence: TGTGCCAGCAGCCCCCTGCTCGGTCCAGCCTACGAGCAGTACTTC.

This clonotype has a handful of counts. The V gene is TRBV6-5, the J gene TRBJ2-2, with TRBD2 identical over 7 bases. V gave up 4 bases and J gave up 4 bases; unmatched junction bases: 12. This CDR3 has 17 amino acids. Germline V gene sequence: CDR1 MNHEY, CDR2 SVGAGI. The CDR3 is CASSSDLNSGSTGELFF. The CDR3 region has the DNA TGTGCCAGCAGTTCCGATCTGAATAGCGGGTCCACCGGGGAGCTGTTTTTT.

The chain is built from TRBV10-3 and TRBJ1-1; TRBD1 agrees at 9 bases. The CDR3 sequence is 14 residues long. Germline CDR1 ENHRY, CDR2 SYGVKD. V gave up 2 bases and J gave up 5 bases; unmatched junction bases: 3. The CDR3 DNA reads TGTGCCATCAGTGAGGGGACAGGGTCGACTGAAGCTTTCTTT. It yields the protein CAISEGTGSTEAFF.

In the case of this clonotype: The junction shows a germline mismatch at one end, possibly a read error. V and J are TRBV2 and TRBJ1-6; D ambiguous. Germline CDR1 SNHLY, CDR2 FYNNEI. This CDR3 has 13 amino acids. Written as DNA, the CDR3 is TGTGCCAGCACAGCCGGACCTAATTCAACCCTCCACTTT. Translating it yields CASTAGPNSTLHF.

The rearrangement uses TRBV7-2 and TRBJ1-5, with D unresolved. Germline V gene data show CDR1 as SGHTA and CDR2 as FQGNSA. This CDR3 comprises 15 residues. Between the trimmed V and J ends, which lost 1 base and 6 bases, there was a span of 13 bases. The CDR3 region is CASSLVRVTSQPQHF. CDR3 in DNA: TGTGCCAGCAGCTTAGTTCGGGTTACGAGTCAGCCCCAGCATTTT.

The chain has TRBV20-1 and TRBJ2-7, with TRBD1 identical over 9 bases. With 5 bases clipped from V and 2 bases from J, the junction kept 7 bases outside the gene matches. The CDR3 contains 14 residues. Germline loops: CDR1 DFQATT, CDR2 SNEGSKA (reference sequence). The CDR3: CSAPRTGAPYEQYF. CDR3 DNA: TGCAGTGCTCCACGGACAGGGGCCCCCTACGAGCAGTACTTC.